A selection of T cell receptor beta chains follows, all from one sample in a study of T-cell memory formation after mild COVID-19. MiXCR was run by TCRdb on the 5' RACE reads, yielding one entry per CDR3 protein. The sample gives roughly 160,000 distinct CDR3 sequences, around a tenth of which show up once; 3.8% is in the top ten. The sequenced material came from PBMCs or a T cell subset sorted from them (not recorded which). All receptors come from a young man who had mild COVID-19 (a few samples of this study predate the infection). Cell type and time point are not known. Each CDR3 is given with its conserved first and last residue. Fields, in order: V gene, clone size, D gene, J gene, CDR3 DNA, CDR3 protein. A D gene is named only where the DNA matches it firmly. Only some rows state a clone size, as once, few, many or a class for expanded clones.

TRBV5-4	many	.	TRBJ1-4	TGTGCCAGCAGCTTGGGACGGAGTAATGAAAAACTGTTTTTT	CASSLGRSNEKLFF
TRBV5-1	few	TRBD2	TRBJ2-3	TGCGCCAGCAGCATACTAGCGGGGGGGTTGCCAGATACGCAGTATTTT	CASSILAGGLPDTQYF
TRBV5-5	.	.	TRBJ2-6	TGTGCCAGCAGCTTGGGGGGACCTTACCCCAACGTCCTGACTTTC	CASSLGGPYPNVLTF
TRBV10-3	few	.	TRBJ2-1	TGTGCCATCAGTGAGCCCGCGGGTCACCAGCAGTTCTTC	CAISEPAGHQQFF
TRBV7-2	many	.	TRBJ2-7	TGTGCCAGCAGCTTTCTCCCAGTCTACGAGCAGTACTTC	CASSFLPVYEQYF
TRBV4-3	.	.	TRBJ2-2	TGCGCCAGCAGCCAAGAAACTAGCGGGGAGCTGTTTTTT	CASSQETSGELFF
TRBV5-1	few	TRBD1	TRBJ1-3	TGCGCCAGCAGCCAGACAGGGGGTGGAAACACCATATATTTT	CASSQTGGGNTIYF
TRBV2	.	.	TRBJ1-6	TGTGCCAGTCGTAATAATTCACCCCTCCACTTT	CASRNNSPLHF
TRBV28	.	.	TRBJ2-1	TGTGCCAGCAGTTTAATTCTTGGTTTGGGGGGCCATGAGCAGTTCTTC	CASSLILGLGGHEQFF
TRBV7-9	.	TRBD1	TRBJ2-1	TGTGCCAGCAGCTTAGCTCTCGGGACAGGCAATGAGCAGTTCTTC	CASSLALGTGNEQFF
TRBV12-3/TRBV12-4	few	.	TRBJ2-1	TGTGCCAGCAGTTTCGGGGGCGATGAGCAGTTCTTC	CASSFGGDEQFF
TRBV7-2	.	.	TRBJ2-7	TGTGCCAGCAGCCCAAGGGGCCGGGGTGCCTACGAGCAGTACTTC	CASSPRGRGAYEQYF
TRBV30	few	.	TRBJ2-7	TGTGCCTGTCACCGGGACGGATCCTACGAGCAGTACTTC	CACHRDGSYEQYF
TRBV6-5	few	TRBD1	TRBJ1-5	TGTGCCAGCAGCGGGACAGGGGCAAGGGATCAGCCCCAGCATTTT	CASSGTGARDQPQHF
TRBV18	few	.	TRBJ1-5	TGTGCCAGCTCAGGCACGGAAGGGCCCCAGCATTTT	CASSGTEGPQHF
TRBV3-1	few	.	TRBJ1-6	TGTGCCAGCAGCCCCCTGACTCCCGCCTCGACAGTACACTTT	CASSPLTPASTVHF
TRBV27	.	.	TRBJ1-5	TGTGCCAGCAGTGCATTGCAGGGCATCCAGCCCCAGCATTTT	CASSALQGIQPQHF
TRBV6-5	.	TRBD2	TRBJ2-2	TGTGCCAGCAGAAAGGGACTAGCGGGGGGGGACACCGGGGAGCTGTTTTTT	CASRKGLAGGDTGELFF
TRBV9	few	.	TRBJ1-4	TGTGCCAGCAGCGTAGGACGGGGGGGTGAAAAACTGTTTTTT	CASSVGRGGEKLFF
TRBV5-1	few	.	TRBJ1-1	TGCGCCAGCAGCTTGACTAGGGTATCGGCTGAAGCTTTCTTT	CASSLTRVSAEAFF
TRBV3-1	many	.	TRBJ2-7	TGTGCCAGCAGCCATGAGAGCAGGCAGCAGTACTTC	CASSHESRQQYF
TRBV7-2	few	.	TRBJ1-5	TGTGCCAGCAGCTTATGGGGGATCAATCAGCCCCAGCATTTT	CASSLWGINQPQHF
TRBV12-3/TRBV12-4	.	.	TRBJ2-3	TGTGCCAGCAGTTTCCTCCGGGGGCGCACAGATACGCAGTATTTT	CASSFLRGRTDTQYF
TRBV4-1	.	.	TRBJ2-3	TGCGCCAGCAGCCGTACAGCTAGCACAGATACGCAGTATTTT	CASSRTASTDTQYF
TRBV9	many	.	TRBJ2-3	TGTGCCAGCTCCTCCTCGGGTAGCGCGACAGATACGCAGTATTTT	CASSSSGSATDTQYF
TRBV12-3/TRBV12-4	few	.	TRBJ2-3	TGTGCCAGCAGCCAACGGGCGATAGCAGATACGCAGTATTTT	CASSQRAIADTQYF
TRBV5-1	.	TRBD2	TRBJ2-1	TGCGCCAGCAGCTTGGAGCTAGCGGGGGGGTACAATGAGCAGTTCTTC	CASSLELAGGYNEQFF
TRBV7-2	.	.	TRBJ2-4	TGTGCCAGCGCACCATCGGCGGCCAAAAACATTCAGTACTTC	CASAPSAAKNIQYF
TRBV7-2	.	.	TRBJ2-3	TGTGCCAGCAGCCAATCGCTAGATACGCAGTATTTT	CASSQSLDTQYF
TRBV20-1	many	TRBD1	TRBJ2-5	TGCAGTGCGGGGACAGGGAGTATCCAAGAGACCCAGTACTTC	CSAGTGSIQETQYF
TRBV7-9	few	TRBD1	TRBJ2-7	TGTGCCAGCAGCTTAATGGGGACAGAGTACGAGCAGTACTTC	CASSLMGTEYEQYF
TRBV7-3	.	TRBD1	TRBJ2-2	TGTGCCAGCAGTCAACCTAAGGGACAGGGGACCGGGGAGCTGTTTTTT	CASSQPKGQGTGELFF
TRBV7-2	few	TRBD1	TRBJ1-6	TGTGCCAGCAGCCCTCTGGGACAGGGAGGTTCACCCCTCCACTTT	CASSPLGQGGSPLHF
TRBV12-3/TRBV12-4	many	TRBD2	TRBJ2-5	TGTGCCAGCACCTTAGCGGGAGGAGAGACCCAGTACTTC	CASTLAGGETQYF
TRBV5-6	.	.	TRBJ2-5	TGTGCCAGCAGCTTTTCCGGGACCTCGGAGACCCAGTACTTC	CASSFSGTSETQYF
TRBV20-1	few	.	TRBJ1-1	TGCAGTGCTAGAGATGGCCGGGATCGAGTGAACACTGAAGCTTTCTTT	CSARDGRDRVNTEAFF
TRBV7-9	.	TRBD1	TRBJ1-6	TGTGCCAGCAGAACAGGGGGGAATAATTCACCCCTCCACTTT	CASRTGGNNSPLHF
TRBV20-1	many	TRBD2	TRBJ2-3	TGCAGTGCTAGATTGATACTCGCGGGGGGTGGAGATACGCAGTATTTT	CSARLILAGGGDTQYF
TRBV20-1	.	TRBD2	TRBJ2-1	TGCAGTGCCCGGATAGCGGGAGTTACCAATGAGCAGTTCTTC	CSARIAGVTNEQFF
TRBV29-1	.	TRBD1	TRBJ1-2	TGCAGCGTAGAACCGGGACAGGGGGATAGGGGCTACACCTTC	CSVEPGQGDRGYTF
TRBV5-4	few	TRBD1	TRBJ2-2	TGTGCCAGCAGCCACGTGACAGGGGGGGCCGGGGAGCTGTTTTTT	CASSHVTGGAGELFF
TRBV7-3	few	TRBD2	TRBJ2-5	TGTGCCAGCAGCTTAGGTACTAGCGGGGCCCTGGAGACCCAGTACTTC	CASSLGTSGALETQYF
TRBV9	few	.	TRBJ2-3	TGTGCCAGCAGCGCCGGGCAGGTTCTCGATACGCAGTATTTT	CASSAGQVLDTQYF
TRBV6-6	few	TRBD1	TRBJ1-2	TGTGCCAGCAGTTCTGGACAGGGTAACTATGGCTACACCTTC	CASSSGQGNYGYTF
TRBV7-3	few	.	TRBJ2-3	TGTGCCAGCAGTCTGACGACCTACCTCACAGATACGCAGTATTTT	CASSLTTYLTDTQYF
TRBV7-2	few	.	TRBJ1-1	TGTGCCAGCAGCTTAGCATCTGCAGGGAGAAGAGCTTTCTTT	CASSLASAGRRAFF
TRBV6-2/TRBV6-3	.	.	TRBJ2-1	TGTGCCAGCAGGGGCCGGCGAGGTGAGCAGTTCTTC	CASRGRRGEQFF
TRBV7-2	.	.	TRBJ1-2	TGTGCCAGCAGCTTAGGTGGCGGCTATGGCTACACCTTC	CASSLGGGYGYTF
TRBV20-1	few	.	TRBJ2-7	TGCAGTGCTACCGACAGCAGGGGCGACGAGCAGTACTTC	CSATDSRGDEQYF
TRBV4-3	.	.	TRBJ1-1	TGCGCCAGCAGCCAAGATCTCCCGGGGATAAAGAACACTGAAGCTTTCTTT	CASSQDLPGIKNTEAFF
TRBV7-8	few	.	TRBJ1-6	TGTGCCAGCAGCCTTAAAGCGGGAGGTGGCGGACAGCCTAATTCACCCCTCCACTTT	CASSLKAGGGGQPNSPLHF
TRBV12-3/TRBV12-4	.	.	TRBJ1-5	TGTGCCAGCAGCCTCAGGGTTGGGGCCCAGCATTTT	CASSLRVGAQHF